One and the same sample provided the 6 T cell receptor beta chains below, sequenced in a study of CD8+ T cells in alopecia areata. RNA extraction and reverse transcription yielded cDNA as sequencing template. Here immunoSEQ multiplex PCR was the method, and the copy in TCRdb shows in-frame clones only, minus some. The table includes over 120,000 clones, about three fifths detected once. The source material was CD4+ T cells sorted from blood, sampled at week 0. The receptor set was obtained from a human donor with alopecia areata.

The chain couples TRBV10-3 to TRBJ1-3, with D possibly TRBD1 on 5 matching bases. V lost 10 bases to trimming and J lost 0 bases, with 13 bases between them. CDR3 length: 14 residues. The germline V gene has CDR1 ENHRY and CDR2 SYGVKD. CDR3 in amino acids: CATRQFPSGNTIYF. CDR3 in DNA: TGTGCCACGCGACAGTTTCCCTCTGGAAACACCATATATTTT.

This clone was observed a handful of times. This chain connects TRBV29-1 to TRBJ1-2; 7 bases align to TRBD1. This CDR3 contains 13 residues. V shed 5 bases, J shed 6 bases, and the junction held 9 bases outside the gene matches. Germline V gene lookup returns CDR1 SQVTM and CDR2 ANQGSEA. The CDR3 loop is CSVSDRAGDGYTF. In nucleotides, the CDR3 is TGCAGCGTTTCCGACAGGGCAGGGGATGGCTACACCTTC. The variable domain in full, with the rest retrieved from reference TRBV29-1 and TRBJ1-2, is SAVISQKPSRDICQRGTSLTIQCQVDSQVTMMFWYRQQPGQSLTLIATANQGSEATYESGFVIDKFPISRPNLTFSTLTVSNMSPEDSSIYLCSVSDRAGDGYTFGSGTRLTVV.

This clone showed up just a few times. The V and J genes are TRBV2 and TRBJ2-5; TRBD1 or TRBD2 may be the D gene (5 bases each). Germline values: CDR1 SNHLY, CDR2 FYNNEI. The CDR3 spans 12 residues. The V end was cut by 6 bases, the J end by 5 bases, with 10 bases between. The chain's CDR3 is CASRGDGETQYF. CDR3 nucleotides: TGTGCCAGCAGGGGGGACGGTGAGACCCAGTACTTC.

This clone was detected a few times. The V and J genes are TRBV4-1 and TRBJ2-5; TRBD2 is a possible D gene (6 bases). The CDR3 loop spans 15 amino acids. Trimming removed 0 bases at V and 5 bases at J, with 13 bases between. Germline V gene sequence: CDR1 MGHRA, CDR2 YSYEKL. Written as DNA, the CDR3 is TGCGCCAGCAGCCAAGATGGGGGAGGCGGGGAGACCCAGTACTTC. Translated: CASSQDGGGGETQYF.

The chain uses TRBV2 and TRBJ1-4; D unclear. Trimming took off 4 bases at V and 8 bases at J, with 5 bases between the two ends. This CDR3 has 11 amino acids. Germline-derived CDR1 and CDR2 are SNHLY and FYNNEI. The CDR3 region has the DNA TGTGCCAGCAGTGTGGTCGAAAAACTGTTTTTT. Encoded protein: CASSVVEKLFF.

There are a few counts of this clone. The V call is TRBV4-1, the J call TRBJ1-5, with D uncertain. V was pared by 10 bases and J by 0 bases, with 16 bases between. CDR3 length equals 15 residues. Germline V gene sequence: CDR1 MGHRA, CDR2 YSYEKL. DNA for the CDR3: TGCGCCACTTCACGGGTTCCTTATAGCAATCAGCCCCAGCATTTT. It codes for CATSRVPYSNQPQHF.